These 12 T cell receptor beta chains share one sample of origin, sequenced in a study of T cell responses to AZD1222 COVID-19 vaccine. Profiling relied on immunoSEQ multiplex PCR, and the TCRdb table lists in-frame clones only, not all of them. The sample carries approximately 44,000 clones, around 81% recorded once. The sample was peripheral blood, taken on day 0 of AZD1222 vaccination. These receptors came from an adult in good health.

The chain employs TRBV5-8 and TRBJ2-2; a weak D match, TRBD1 (6 bases). The V end was cut by 2 bases, the J end by 3 bases, with 8 bases between. The CDR3 totals 14 residues. CDR1 and CDR2 (germline): SGHTS, YDEGEE. The CDR3 bases are TGTGCCAGCAGCTTAGGACAGCACACCGGGGAGCTGTTTTTT. Translated, it gives CASSLGQHTGELFF.

Comments on this clone: Sequence at one end of the junction differs from germline and may be a read error. The genes are TRBV24-1 and TRBJ1-5, with D perhaps matching TRBD1 (5 bases). CDR3 length: 15 amino acids. Germline V CDR1 and CDR2: KGHDR, SFDVKD. CDR3 sequence reads: CATSAGGGSDQPQHF. DNA of the CDR3: TGTGCCACCAGTGCGGGGGGTGGTAGCGATCAGCCCCAGCATTTT.

The rearrangement joins TRBV3-1 (or the pseudogene TRBV3-2) to TRBJ2-6; 8 positions match TRBD1. Germline V lookup: CDR1 LGHDT, CDR2 YNNKEL (reference sequence). This CDR3 spans 18 amino acids. V lost 3 bases and J lost 2; bases outside the gene matches: 9. The CDR3 reads CASSHWQGALTGANVLTF. Written as DNA, the CDR3 is TGTGCCAGCAGCCATTGGCAGGGGGCTCTTACTGGGGCCAACGTCCTGACTTTC.

This clone has more than one count but fewer than ten. The CDR3 loop is CASSEQGALGELFF. The CDR3 DNA reads TGTGCCAGCAGCGAACAGGGGGCACTCGGGGAGCTGTTTTTT. This chain connects TRBV11-2 to TRBJ2-2; 9 nucleotides line up with TRBD1. The CDR3 runs 14 residues. Trimming at V came to 5 bases and at J to 7 bases, leaving 5 bases not matched to a gene. Looked up from germline, CDR1 is SGHAT and CDR2 is FQNNGV.

The rearrangement links TRBV18 to TRBJ1-2; D remains unclear. Trimming took 2 bases from V and 5 from J, leaving 12 bases between them. The length of the CDR3 is 14 residues. Germline CDR1 KGHSH, CDR2 LQKENI. The CDR3: CASSPVREVYGYTF. The CDR3 DNA sequence: TGTGCCAGCTCACCAGTGAGGGAAGTTTATGGCTACACCTTC.

V usage is TRBV3-1 (or the pseudogene TRBV3-2) and J usage is TRBJ1-5; possibly TRBD1 for D (5 bases). V was shortened by 8 bases and J by 6 bases, with 14 bases between the two germline ends. The CDR3 runs 13 residues. Germline V gives CDR1 LGHDT, CDR2 YNNKEL (reference sequence). The chain's CDR3 is CASSEMGGQPQHF. CDR3 bases: TGTGCCAGCTCCGAGATGGGGGGTCAGCCCCAGCATTTT.

The chain is built from TRBV19 and TRBJ2-3, with 7 nucleotides matching TRBD1. V shed 5 bases and J 2 bases; nucleotides not matched to a gene: 4. The germline gives CDR1 LNHDA, CDR2 SQIVND (reference sequence). This CDR3 has 14 amino acids. The CDR3 spells CASSSQGFTDTQYF. For the CDR3, the DNA is TGTGCCAGTAGTTCACAGGGGTTCACAGATACGCAGTATTTT.

The gene calls are TRBV24-1 and TRBJ1-4; TRBD1 is a possible D gene (5 bases). Germline V gene data show CDR1 as KGHDR and CDR2 as SFDVKD. This CDR3 is built from 16 residues. V gave up 3 bases and J gave up 0 bases, with 10 bases separating them. CDR3 sequence (DNA): TGTGCCACCAGTGATGGGACCTTTGCAACTAATGAAAAACTGTTTTTT. Translating gives CATSDGTFATNEKLFF.

The rearrangement uses TRBV7-2 and TRBJ2-3; D ambiguous. The CDR3 length is 14 residues. Germline CDR1 SGHTA, CDR2 FQGNSA. Trimming stripped 2 bases from V and 8 bases from J, with 14 bases between. CDR3 DNA: TGTGCCAGCAGCTTACACCCTTTTGATGGTACGCAGTATTTT. Translation: CASSLHPFDGTQYF.

The genes are TRBV3-1 (or the pseudogene TRBV3-2) and TRBJ1-3; D not certain. CDR3 length: 17 amino acids. V lost 3 bases and J 0 bases, leaving 15 bases between the germline ends. Germline CDR1 is LGHDT and CDR2 is YNNKEL (reference sequence). DNA for the CDR3: TGTGCCAGCAGCCAGCTAGGGCAGATCTACTCTGGAAACACCATATATTTT. Translation: CASSQLGQIYSGNTIYF.

The V call is TRBV5-1, the J call TRBJ2-3; no definite D call. Germline assignment: CDR1 SGHRS and CDR2 YFSETQ. The CDR3 spans 16 residues. Trimming removed 0 bases at V and 2 bases at J, with 13 bases between. CDR3 residues: CASSLEGRPNTDTQYF. CDR3 coding DNA: TGCGCCAGCAGCTTGGAGGGAAGACCTAACACAGATACGCAGTATTTT.

This sequence joins TRBV12-3 or TRBV12-4 and TRBJ1-1, with 9 bases fitting TRBD1. CDR3 length: 13 residues. J was trimmed by 3 bases and V by 5 bases; bases with no gene match: 1. CDR3 sequence: CASSGQGHTEAFF. The CDR3 coding sequence is TGTGCCAGCAGTGGACAGGGGCACACTGAAGCTTTCTTT.